The rows below give T cell receptor beta chains drawn from one sample of a study of cytomegalovirus exposure and HLA in healthy donors. Sequenced by immunoSEQ multiplex PCR; TCRdb stores in-frame clones only, minus some. Among around 180,000 clones, about 78% were seen once, and the ten largest hold over 2%. The sequencing input was PBMCs. Source of these receptors: a man between 60 and 70 years old in good health and CMV-seronegative. The CDR3 runs from the conserved cysteine through the conserved F or W. Size is stated for part of the rows, as once, few or many counts, or as a class when the clone is expanded.

size	V	CDR3
-	TRBV7-6	CASSRGETYNEQFF
few	TRBV6-1	CASSERRGAGGELFF
few	TRBV7-2	CASSLAGLLAGDYEQYF
few	TRBV29-1	CSADRVMGTDTQYF
-	TRBV4-3	CASSQDFGGTHNEQFF
-	TRBV7-2	CASSQTGQGGKLFF
few	TRBV27	CASSLSQGAPYEQYF
-	TRBV29-1	CSVEDPLLSGTQYF
few	TRBV12-2	CASRLETSGETQYF
-	TRBV5-1	CASSLNPSGSYEQYF
-	TRBV11-2	CASSFRGGWTSAYNEQFF
-	TRBV7-9	CASSLVGLATSVETQYF
-	TRBV7-8	CASSFLDGKYTDTQYF
-	TRBV6-6	CASSYSDRGNQPQHF
-	TRBV5-6	CASSLGQSQETQYF
-	TRBV6-1	CASRPVTNYGYTF
once	TRBV28	CASSLPGGVYGYPF